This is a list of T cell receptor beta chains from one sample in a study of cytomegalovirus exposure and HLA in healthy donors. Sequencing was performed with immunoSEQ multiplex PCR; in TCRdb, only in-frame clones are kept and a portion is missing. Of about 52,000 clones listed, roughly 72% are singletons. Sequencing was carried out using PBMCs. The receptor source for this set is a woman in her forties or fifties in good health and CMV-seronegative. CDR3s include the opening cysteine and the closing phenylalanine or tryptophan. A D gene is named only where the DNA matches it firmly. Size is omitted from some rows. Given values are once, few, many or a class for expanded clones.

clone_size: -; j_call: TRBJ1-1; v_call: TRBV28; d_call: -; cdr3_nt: TGTGCCAGCTGGAGGACTCTGAACACTGAAGCTTTCTTT; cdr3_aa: CASWRTLNTEAFF
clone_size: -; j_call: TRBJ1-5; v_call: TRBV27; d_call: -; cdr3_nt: TGTGCCAGCAGCGACCGCCCGGGTCAGCCCCAGCATTTT; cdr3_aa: CASSDRPGQPQHF
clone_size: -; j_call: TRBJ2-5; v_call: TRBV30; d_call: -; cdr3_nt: TGTGCCTGGAGTCTGGGCGAGACCCAGTACTTC; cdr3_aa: CAWSLGETQYF
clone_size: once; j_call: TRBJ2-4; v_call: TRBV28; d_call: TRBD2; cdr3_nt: TGTGCCAGCAGTGCGGGGGAGGCCAAAAACATTCAGTACTTC; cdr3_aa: CASSAGEAKNIQYF
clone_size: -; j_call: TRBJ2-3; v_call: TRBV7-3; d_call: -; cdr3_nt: TGTGCCAGCAGCTTACTCCGCACAGATACGCAGTATTTT; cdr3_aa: CASSLLRTDTQYF
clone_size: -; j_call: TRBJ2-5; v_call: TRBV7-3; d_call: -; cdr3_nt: TGTGCCAGCAGCTTAATGGAGGGGGCGACCCAGTACTTC; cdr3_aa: CASSLMEGATQYF
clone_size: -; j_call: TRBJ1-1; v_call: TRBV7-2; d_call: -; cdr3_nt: TGTGCCAGCAGCCCGGACTCTCTGAACACTGAAGCTTTCTTT; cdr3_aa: CASSPDSLNTEAFF
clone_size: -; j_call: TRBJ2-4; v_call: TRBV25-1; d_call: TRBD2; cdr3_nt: TGTGCCAGCAGTGAAACTAGCGGGGCAATTCAGTACTTC; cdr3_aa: CASSETSGAIQYF
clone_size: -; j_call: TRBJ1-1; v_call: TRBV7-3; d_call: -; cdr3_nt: TGTGCCAGCAGCTTTACAGAAGACACTGAAGCTTTCTTT; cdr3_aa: CASSFTEDTEAFF
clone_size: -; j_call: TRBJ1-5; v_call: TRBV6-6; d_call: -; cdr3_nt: TGTGCCAGCAGTTACGACCCGGGAAATCAGCCCCAGCATTTT; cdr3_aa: CASSYDPGNQPQHF
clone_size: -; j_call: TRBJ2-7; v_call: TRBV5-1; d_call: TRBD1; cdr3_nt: TGCGCCAGCAGGGACTTGACAGGGGGCACGTACGAGCAGTACTTC; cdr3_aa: CASRDLTGGTYEQYF
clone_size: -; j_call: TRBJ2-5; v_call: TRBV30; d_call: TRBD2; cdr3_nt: TGTGCCTGGAAATTAGCGGGGGGGCCGGAGACCCAGTACTTC; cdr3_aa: CAWKLAGGPETQYF
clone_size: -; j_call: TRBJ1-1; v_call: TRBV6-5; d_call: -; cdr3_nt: TGTGCCAGCAGCAACCATTATCTAAGGGGAACTGAAGCTTTCTTT; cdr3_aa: CASSNHYLRGTEAFF
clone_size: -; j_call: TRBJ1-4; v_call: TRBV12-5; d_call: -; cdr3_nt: TGTGCTAGTAGGGTGAGGAGGACTAATGAAAAACTGTTTTTT; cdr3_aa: CASRVRRTNEKLFF
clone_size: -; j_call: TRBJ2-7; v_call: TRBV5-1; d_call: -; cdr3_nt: TGCGCCAGCAACCCTGGCGAGCGGATGAACTACGAGCAGTACTTC; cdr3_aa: CASNPGERMNYEQYF
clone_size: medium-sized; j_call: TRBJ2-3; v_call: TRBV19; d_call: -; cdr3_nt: TGTGCCAGCGAGGCGGATACGCAGTATTTT; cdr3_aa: CASEADTQYF